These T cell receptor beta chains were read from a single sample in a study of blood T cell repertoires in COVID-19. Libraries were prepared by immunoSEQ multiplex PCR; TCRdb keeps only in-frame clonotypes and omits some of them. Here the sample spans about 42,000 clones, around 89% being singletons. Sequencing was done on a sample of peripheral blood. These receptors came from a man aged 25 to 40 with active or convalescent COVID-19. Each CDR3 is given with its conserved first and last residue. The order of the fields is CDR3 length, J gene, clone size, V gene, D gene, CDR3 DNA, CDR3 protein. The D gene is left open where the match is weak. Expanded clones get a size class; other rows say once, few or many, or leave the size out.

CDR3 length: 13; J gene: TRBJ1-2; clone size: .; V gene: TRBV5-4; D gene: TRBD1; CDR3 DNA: TGTGCCAGCAGCCCGGTGGGACAGTATGGCTACACCTTC; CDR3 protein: CASSPVGQYGYTF
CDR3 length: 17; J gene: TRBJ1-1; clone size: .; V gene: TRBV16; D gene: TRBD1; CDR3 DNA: TGTGCCAGCAGCCAATCAACAGGGGGTAAAGGGAGCTCTGAAGCTTTCTTT; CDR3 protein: CASSQSTGGKGSSEAFF
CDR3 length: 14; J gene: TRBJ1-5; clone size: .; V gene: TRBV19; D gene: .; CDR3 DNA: TGTGCCAGTAAGGCGGACAAAGGCAATCAGCCCCAGCATTTT; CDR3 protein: CASKADKGNQPQHF
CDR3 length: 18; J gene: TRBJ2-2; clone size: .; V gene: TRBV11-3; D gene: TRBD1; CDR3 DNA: TGTGCCAGCAGCTTAGATCACGGTAGGGGGCGGAACACCGGGGAGCTGTTTTTT; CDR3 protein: CASSLDHGRGRNTGELFF
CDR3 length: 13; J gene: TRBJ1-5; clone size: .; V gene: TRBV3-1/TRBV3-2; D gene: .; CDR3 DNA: TGTGCCAGCAGTAGACAGAACAATCAGCCCCAGCATTTT; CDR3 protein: CASSRQNNQPQHF
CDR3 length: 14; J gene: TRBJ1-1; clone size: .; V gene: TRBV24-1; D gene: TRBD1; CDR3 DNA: TGTGCCACCAGTGACCTCGGGACAGGGACTGAAGCTTTCTTT; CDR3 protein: CATSDLGTGTEAFF
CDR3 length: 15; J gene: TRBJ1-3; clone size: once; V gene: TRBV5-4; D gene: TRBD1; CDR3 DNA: TGTGCCAGCAGCTTGGGGACAGGCTCTGGAAACACCATATATTTT; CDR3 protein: CASSLGTGSGNTIYF
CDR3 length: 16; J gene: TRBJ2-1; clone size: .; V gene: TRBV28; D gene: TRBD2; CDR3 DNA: TGTGCCAGCAGCACTAGCGCACTTAGAGGAGGCAATGAGCAGTTCTTC; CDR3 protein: CASSTSALRGGNEQFF
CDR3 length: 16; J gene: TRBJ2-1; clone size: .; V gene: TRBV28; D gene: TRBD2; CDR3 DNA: TGTGCCAGCAGAAAGACTAGCGGGAGGGATAACAATGAGCAGTTCTTC; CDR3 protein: CASRKTSGRDNNEQFF
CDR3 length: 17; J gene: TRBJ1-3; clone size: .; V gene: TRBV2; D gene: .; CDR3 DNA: TGTGCCAGCAGTGATCAACAGGGAGTTTTATCTGGAAACACCATATATTTT; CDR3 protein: CASSDQQGVLSGNTIYF
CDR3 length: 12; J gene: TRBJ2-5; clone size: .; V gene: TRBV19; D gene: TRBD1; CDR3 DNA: TGTGCCAGTAGTACCCGACAGGGCAGCCGCCACTTC; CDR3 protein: CASSTRQGSRHF
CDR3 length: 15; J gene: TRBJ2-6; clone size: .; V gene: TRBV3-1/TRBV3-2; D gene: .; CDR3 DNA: TGTGCCAGCAGCCGAAGCGGAGGAGGGGCCAACGTCCTGACTTTC; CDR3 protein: CASSRSGGGANVLTF
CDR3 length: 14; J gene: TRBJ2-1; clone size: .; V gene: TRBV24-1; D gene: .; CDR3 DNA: TGTGCCACCAGTGATCCGGGGATGGGCCATGAGCAGTTCTTC; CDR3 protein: CATSDPGMGHEQFF
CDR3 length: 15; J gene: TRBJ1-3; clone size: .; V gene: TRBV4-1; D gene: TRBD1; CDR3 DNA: TGCGCCAGCAGCCAAGCAGGGGGAGGTGGAAACACCATATATTTT; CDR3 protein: CASSQAGGGGNTIYF
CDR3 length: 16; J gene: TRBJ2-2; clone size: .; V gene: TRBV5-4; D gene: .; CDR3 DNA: TGTGCCAGCAGCTTGGATCGGTCTAGCTCGGCCGGGGAGCTGTTTTTT; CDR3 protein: CASSLDRSSSAGELFF
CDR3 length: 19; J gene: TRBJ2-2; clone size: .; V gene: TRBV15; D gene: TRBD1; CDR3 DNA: TGTGCCACCAGCAGAGATTTTTTGGGCACAGGGGGCAAAGTCGGGGAGCTGTTTTTT; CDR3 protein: CATSRDFLGTGGKVGELFF
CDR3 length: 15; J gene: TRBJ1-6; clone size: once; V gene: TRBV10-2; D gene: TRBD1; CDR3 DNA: TGCGCCAGCAGACGGGACAGAAACTATAATTCACCCCTCCACTTT; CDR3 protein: CASRRDRNYNSPLHF
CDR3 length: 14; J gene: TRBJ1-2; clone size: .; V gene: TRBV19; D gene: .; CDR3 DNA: TGTGCCAGTAGTAGCAACAAAGACAGGAGGGGCTACACCTTC; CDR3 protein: CASSSNKDRRGYTF